This T cell receptor (beta chain) was found in a study of T cell repertoires in cytomegalovirus infection. Study results and caveats: Clonotype analysis showed dominance of the ex vivo response by HLA-C-restricted CMV-specific TCR beta clonotypes.

This CDR3 spans 18 amino acids. Trimming took 6 bases from V and 0 from J, leaving 21 bases between them. MiXCR was run by TCRdb on the reads, yielding one entry per CDR3 protein. The sample consists of fewer than 200,000 distinct CDR3 sequences, about 21% of them appearing once. A word on this clonotype: Its cognate antigen is unknown.

The receptor comes from a human donor in good health (CMV status not recorded). Some clones in this sample may be carry-over from other donors' samples. Sequencing was performed on PBMCs. The chain links TRBV23-1 to TRBJ1-5, with D perhaps matching TRBD1 (6 bases). TRBV23-1 is sorted into the ORF group, with uncertain function. CDR3 protein: CASSPLPRTDYSNQPQHF. The CDR3, as DNA: TGCGCCAGCAGCCCTCTCCCCAGGACAGATTATAGCAATCAGCCCCAGCATTTT.